This T cell receptor (beta chain) derives from a study of shared clonotypes between healthy human individuals. Looking at the study overall: CD4 naive cells filled three plates per donor, CD4 memory three, CD8 naive two and CD8 memory one. The study, taken as a whole, reports: Incompleteness in sorted-subset sequencing, despite large depth, was shown by rarefaction. Apart from blood, nothing was sampled; tissue repertoires likely differ. Shared clonotypes: roughly 4.5% naive CD4, about 4% naive CD8, 2.3% memory CD4, around 0.4% memory CD8.

On this clone itself: The antigen is undetermined.

Sequencing was performed with immunoSEQ multiplex PCR; in TCRdb, only in-frame clones are kept and a portion is missing. The sample consists of hundreds of thousands of clones, around 72% of them appearing once. This clonotype was sampled from a woman aged 25-40 years in good health. Specimen: memory CD4+ T cells sorted from blood. Subset: CD45RA-negative fraction.

CDR3 loop: CASSLDQNNEQFF. CDR3 DNA sequence: TGTGCCAGCAGTTTGGACCAGAACAATGAGCAGTTCTTC. V and J are TRBV28 and TRBJ2-1, with D unclear. The CDR3 is made up of 13 amino acids. Per the germline V gene, CDR1 is MDHEN and CDR2 is SYDVKM. Trimming took off 3 bases at V and 5 bases at J, with 8 bases between the two ends.